This paragraph covers one T cell receptor (beta chain) sequence. Deletions cut 0 bases from V and 8 bases from J, with 13 bases between. The CDR3 runs to 14 residues. From germline, CDR1 is MNHEY and CDR2 SMNVEV (reference sequence). This sample is drawn from a study of blood T cell repertoires in COVID-19. Clones were read by immunoSEQ multiplex PCR, and TCRdb kept only the in-frame ones, dropping some. The sample consists of about 49,000 clones, around 84% of them appearing once. Sequencing was performed on peripheral blood. The chain carries TRBV27 and TRBJ1-2; TRBD1 is a possible D gene (5 bases). The origin of this receptor is a man between 50 and 59 years old with acute or convalescent COVID-19. CDR3 bases: TGTGCCAGCAGTTTATCCCAGGGAGGGATCGGCTACACCTTC. Protein: CASSLSQGGIGYTF.